Included here is one T cell receptor beta chain sequence, with context. What it binds is not known. Additional DNA sequences in this sample encode the identical CDR3. Sequenced material consisted of expressed TCRB transcripts (all of the isolated RNA was reverse transcribed). Using immunoSEQ multiplex PCR, the repertoire was profiled, and TCRdb retains in-frame clones only, with some absent. Of about 130,000 clones in the sample, 9.2% are singletons; the top ten hold roughly 0.74%. The germline V gene has CDR1 MGHDK and CDR2 SYGVNS. The trim removed 2 bases at V and 8 bases at J, leaving 2 bases unmatched. This CDR3 has 13 amino acids. A single heparinised draw of about 120 mL on average was taken per donor. The data derive from a study of beta chain features in type 1 diabetes. Background on the study: The study examined 107,917,701 sorted cells across all samples. General study findings and limits: It was not settled here whether HLA type affects TCRB rearrangement. All four CD4+ subsets of Type 1 diabetes patients contained TCRB CDR3s that were moderately but significantly shorter.

The chain links TRBV25-1 to TRBJ1-2; the match to TRBD1 covers 10 bases. The sequence was obtained from a man aged 18 to 29 in good health. The sequencing sample was made of central memory CD4+ T cells from blood. CDR3 nucleotide sequence: TGTGCCAGCAGTGAAGACAGGGGGCACGGCTACACCTTC. It is translated as CASSEDRGHGYTF.